This TCR beta chain was identified during a study of response to subunit inactivated influenza vaccine (dated by TCRdb to the late 2010s). For the wider study: Deep quantitative profiling of the T cell receptor repertoire was used in the study to follow responses to a trivalent subunit inactivated influenza vaccine. Overall results and qualifications from the work: According to the authors, only a limited number of new T cells may be recruited by each seasonal influenza vaccination.

The CDR3 has 15 amino acids, counting the end cysteine and phenylalanine. The entry retains the CDR3 DNA only, 45 bases that are in frame from base 1. CDR1 and CDR2 were assigned from the germline V gene as MDHEN and SYDVKM. This clonotype has just one count. Its antigen is not yet known. Just one base apart from a much larger clone, this may be a read error. The library relied on RT-PCR. Sequencing used an Illumina HiSeq 2500. Starting from the raw public reads, TCRdb applied fastp trimming at Q25, assembled clones with MiXCR and retained in-frame beta chains. Rows with one shared CDR3 protein collapse into an entry with the most common genes and DNA. The sample data list roughly 500,000 distinct CDR3 sequences, and about 15% of these were observed just once. Clones ranked in the top ten supply approximately 3% of the sample.

The sequence came from a man aged 45 to 70 who received an inactivated influenza vaccine. Donor details come from another sample of the same person, matched by shared clones. The specimen comprised CD4+ T cells sorted from PBMCs, sampled 23 months after vaccination. The chain employs TRBV28 and TRBJ1-4; 7 junctional bases match TRBD1. The nucleotides read TGTGCCAGCAGTCTACTCACAGGGGATCATGAAGAACTGTTTTTT. It translates as CASSLLTGDHEELFF.